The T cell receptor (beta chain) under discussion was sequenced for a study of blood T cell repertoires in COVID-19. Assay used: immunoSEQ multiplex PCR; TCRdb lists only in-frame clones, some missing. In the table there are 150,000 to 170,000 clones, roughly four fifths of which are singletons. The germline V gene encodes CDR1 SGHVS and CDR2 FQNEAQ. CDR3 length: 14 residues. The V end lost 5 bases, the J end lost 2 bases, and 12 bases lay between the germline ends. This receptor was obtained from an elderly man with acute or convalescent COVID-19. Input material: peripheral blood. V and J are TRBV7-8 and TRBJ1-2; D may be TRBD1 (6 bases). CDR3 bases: TGTGCCAGCAGCCCCAGGGACACCAACTATGGCTACACCTTC. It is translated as CASSPRDTNYGYTF.